This TCR beta chain was retrieved from a study of T cell repertoires in cytomegalovirus infection. Study-level background: Matching HLA type, along with CMV infection, was indicated by public TCR beta signatures.

General study results and limits: The ex vivo response showed dominance by HLA-C-restricted CMV-specific TCR beta clonotypes. Of the TCR beta families, the public ones yielded a cumulative frequency that identified carriers of CMV plus the relevant HLA.

TCRdb used MiXCR to reprocess the reads, holding one entry per CDR3 protein. The data contain roughly 500,000 distinct CDR3 sequences, approximately 16% of them seen just once; the ten biggest clones take up roughly a quarter. In the case of this clonotype: Its antigen is unidentified.

The V segment lost 1 base and the J segment 4 bases; nucleotides outside the gene matches: 6. Germline lookup yields CDR1 SGDLS and CDR2 YYNGEE. The CDR3 runs to 16 residues. Source material: CD8+ T cells from PBMCs. The V gene is TRBV9, the J gene TRBJ2-1; 9 positions match TRBD2. The sequence came from a human donor in good health (CMV status not recorded). Some clones in this sample may be carry-over from other donors' samples. CDR3 coding DNA: TGTGCCAGCAGCGTATGGTCCAGCGGGAGGTACAATGAGCAGTTCTTC. Residues: CASSVWSSGRYNEQFF.